The 21 T cell receptor beta chains listed next were all sequenced from one sample in a study of T-cell memory formation after mild COVID-19 (dated by TCRdb to the early 2020s). The library was produced with 5' RACE. Reads for this sample came from an Illumina NovaSeq 6000. TCRdb ran its own pipeline on the public reads, namely fastp trimming at Q25 and MiXCR clone calling, and kept in-frame beta chains. Entries are consolidated by CDR3 protein sequence, retaining the most common genes and DNA. Present in this sample are 350,000 to 500,000 distinct CDR3 sequences, less than 25% of which were seen just once. Of the sample, roughly 14% falls within the top ten clones. The specimen sequenced was PBMCs or a T cell subset sorted from them (not recorded which). The receptors derive from an adult woman who had mild COVID-19 (a few samples of this study predate the infection). The sample titles of this study are shuffled in the database, so cell type and time point are left out; the donor was told from shared clones.

This clonotype has only a few counts. The J gene is TRBJ2-3, the V gene TRBV5-1, with 7 bases that match TRBD2. The CDR3 totals 14 residues. Germline loops: CDR1 SGHRS, CDR2 YFSETQ. With 4 bases clipped from V and 2 bases from J, the junction kept 4 bases outside the gene matches. In DNA, the CDR3 is TGCGCCAGCAGCCCGGGACTATTCACAGATACGCAGTATTTT. The encoded protein is CASSPGLFTDTQYF.

CDR3 in DNA: TGCGCCAGCAGCCAGGGTCACAGCACCGGGGAGCTGTTTTTT. It translates to CASSQGHSTGELFF. The rearrangement joins TRBV5-1 to TRBJ2-2, with D tentatively TRBD1 (5 bases). V shed 4 bases and J shed 4 bases, with 11 bases lying between them. The germline V gene has CDR1 SGHRS and CDR2 YFSETQ. The CDR3 contains 14 residues.

This clonotype has a handful of counts. The gene calls are TRBV3-1 and TRBJ2-2, with D perhaps matching TRBD1 or TRBD2 (5 bases each). V was cut by 0 bases and J by 5 bases, with 13 bases left in between. CDR3 length: 16 amino acids. Germline V gene lookup returns CDR1 LGHDT and CDR2 YNNKEL (reference sequence). CDR3 region: CASSQDPRWGTGELFF. CDR3 nucleotide sequence: TGTGCCAGCAGCCAAGATCCGCGGTGGGGGACCGGGGAGCTGTTTTTT.

The chain joins TRBV7-2 to TRBJ2-3; the D is unclear. Germline CDR1 is SGHTA and CDR2 is FQGNSA. CDR3 length: 13 residues. The V end lost 5 bases, the J end lost 0 bases, and 6 bases lay between the germline ends. CDR3 sequence: CASSIHSTDTQYF. As DNA, the CDR3 is TGTGCCAGCAGCATACATAGCACAGATACGCAGTATTTT.

This clonotype was detected only a few times. The chain couples TRBV7-6 to TRBJ2-3; 10 positions match TRBD2. V was clipped by 3 bases and J by 6 bases; unmatched bases: 6. CDR1 is SGHVS and CDR2 is FNYEAQ in the germline V gene. The CDR3 spans 15 residues. DNA for the CDR3: TGTGCCAGCAGCTTGCCAGCGGGGGGGATGGATACGCAGTATTTT. It codes for CASSLPAGGMDTQYF.

The chain combines TRBV9 with TRBJ1-5; D unclear. Germline CDR1 reads SGDLS; CDR2 reads YYNGEE. Trimming removed 3 bases from V and 0 bases from J, with 16 bases in between. The CDR3 is 17 residues long. CDR3: CASSAGPHGLSNQPQHF. The CDR3 nucleotides read TGTGCCAGCAGCGCAGGCCCCCATGGCCTTAGCAATCAGCCCCAGCATTTT.

In its sample, this clonotype was seen a few times. The chain carries TRBV24-1 and TRBJ2-3; D remains unclear. There are 12 residues in the CDR3. Germline CDR1 and CDR2: KGHDR and SFDVKD. V was shortened by 5 bases and J by 3 bases, with 5 bases between the two germline ends. In nucleotides, the CDR3 is TGTGCCACCAGTGGAGAGACAGATACGCAGTATTTT. Its protein product is CATSGETDTQYF.

Only a few counts were recorded for this clonotype. V is TRBV5-6 and J is TRBJ2-5, with 13 bases that match TRBD2. The germline V gene has CDR1 SGHDT and CDR2 YYEEEE. V was clipped by 0 bases and J by 4 bases; unmatched bases: 15. This CDR3 comprises 20 residues. As DNA, the CDR3 is TGTGCCAGCAGCTTGGAGGGACTAGCGGGGTACCAAACAAGGGGAGAGACCCAGTACTTC. This translates into CASSLEGLAGYQTRGETQYF.

This clonotype was counted only a few times. The chain couples TRBV4-2 to TRBJ2-3, with 7 bases identical to TRBD2. Germline assignment: CDR1 LGHNA and CDR2 YNFKEQ. The CDR3 runs to 15 residues. The trim removed 1 base at V and 6 bases at J, leaving 7 bases unmatched. CDR3 sequence (DNA): TGTGCCAGCAGCCAAGCCCAGCGGGAAAGTGATACGCAGTATTTT. Residues: CASSQAQRESDTQYF.

The rearrangement links TRBV12-3 or TRBV12-4 to TRBJ1-3; D gene ambiguous. With 6 bases removed from V and 1 base from J, the gap between germline ends came to 7 bases. The CDR3 is made up of 13 amino acids. CDR3 nucleotide sequence: TGTGCCAGCAGCAGACTGTCTGGAAACACCATATATTTT. Its translation: CASSRLSGNTIYF.

The gene calls are TRBV20-1 and TRBJ2-7; no firm D call. This CDR3 contains 13 residues. The V end lost 3 bases, the J end lost 2 bases, and 11 bases lay between the germline ends. Looked up from germline, CDR1 is DFQATT and CDR2 is SNEGSKA (reference sequence). The CDR3 DNA reads as TGCAGTGCTAGCCAGCTGTCGACCTACGAGCAGTACTTC. It encodes CSASQLSTYEQYF.

This clonotype occurred a few times. As DNA, the CDR3 is TGTGCCAGCAGCTCAAGTCTCGTTGATAACTATGGCTACACCTTC. Translation: CASSSSLVDNYGYTF. The V and J genes are TRBV11-2 and TRBJ1-2; D not certain. The CDR3 runs to 15 residues. V dropped 4 bases and J dropped 1 base, with 13 bases sitting between them. Per the germline V gene, CDR1 is SGHAT and CDR2 is FQNNGV.

The rearrangement links TRBV10-3 to TRBJ1-5; 7 bases match TRBD1. The V gene end was trimmed by 2 bases and the J gene end by 0 bases; junction bases not matched to a gene: 1. The length of the CDR3 is 15 residues. CDR1 and CDR2 from the germline V gene are ENHRY and SYGVKD. This chain's CDR3 is CAISEDRDSNQPQHF. The DNA for the CDR3 is TGTGCCATCAGTGAGGACAGGGATAGCAATCAGCCCCAGCATTTT.

CDR3 nucleotides: TGCAGTGCTAGTGCGGTTAACTATGGCTACACCTTC. Translation: CSASAVNYGYTF. This chain connects TRBV20-1 to TRBJ1-2; D is undetermined. Germline loops: CDR1 DFQATT, CDR2 SNEGSKA (reference sequence). This CDR3 contains 12 residues. The germline V and J ends were trimmed by 3 bases and 1 base, with 6 bases remaining between them.

The V gene is TRBV29-1, the J gene TRBJ2-7; 9 bases line up with TRBD1. With V trimmed by 6 bases and J by 3 bases, 12 bases remained unmatched. The CDR3 length is 15 residues. Germline CDR1 and CDR2: SQVTM and ANQGSEA. CDR3 sequence reads: CSVEGTGIFGYEQYF. DNA for the CDR3: TGCAGCGTAGAGGGGACAGGGATATTTGGCTACGAGCAGTACTTC.

This clonotype was picked up a small number of times. The gene calls are TRBV15 and TRBJ2-3, with no clear D. The germline V gene encodes CDR1 LNHNV and CDR2 YYDKDF (reference sequence). Between the trimmed V and J ends, which lost 0 bases and 2 bases, there was a span of 9 bases. This CDR3 region has 15 residues. CDR3 bases: TGTGCCACCAGCAGAGATCCTAAATCCACAGATACGCAGTATTTT. It translates to CATSRDPKSTDTQYF.

This clonotype occurred a few times. The chain links TRBV5-1 to TRBJ1-1; D is perhaps TRBD1 (6 bases). The CDR3 length is 14 residues. Trimming took 4 bases from V and 3 from J, leaving 13 bases between them. The germline V gene encodes CDR1 SGHRS and CDR2 YFSETQ. The CDR3 nucleotides are TGCGCCAGCAGCGAGGGGGGCGGGTACACTGAAGCTTTCTTT. Its translation: CASSEGGGYTEAFF.

This clonotype was observed a few times. V is TRBV7-6 and J is TRBJ2-1; 8 bases line up with TRBD2. The CDR3 sequence is 15 residues long. Unmatched junction bases numbered 11, after V lost 5 bases and J lost 8 bases. Germline CDR1 is SGHVS and CDR2 is FNYEAQ. Here the CDR3 DNA reads TGTGCCAGCAGCACGGGGGGGACCCGGAGGGATGAGCAGTTCTTC. Translation gives CASSTGGTRRDEQFF.

The chain is built from TRBV21-1 and TRBJ2-3; TRBD1 is the table's D call, not checked against the DNA. TRBV21-1 is assigned pseudogene status. This CDR3 is 22 amino acids long. CDR3 bases: TGTGCCAGCAGCAAAGACAGGGGGCCTCACTTCCCGGAGGGCCAAGGCACAGATACGCAGTATTTT. Translation: CASSKDRGPHFPEGQGTDTQYF.

This sequence joins TRBV7-2 and TRBJ2-1, with D possibly being TRBD2 (5 bases). Germline values: CDR1 SGHTA, CDR2 FQGNSA. The CDR3 is made up of 16 amino acids. V lost 7 bases to trimming and J lost 0 bases, with 16 bases between them. CDR3 protein: CASTLWGVGSYNEQFF. CDR3 nucleotides: TGTGCCAGCACCCTCTGGGGAGTGGGCTCCTACAATGAGCAGTTCTTC.

A few counts support this clonotype. This chain uses TRBV20-1 with TRBJ2-1; 14 positions match TRBD2. The V gene's germline CDR1 is DFQATT and CDR2 SNEGSKA (reference sequence). The CDR3 totals 17 residues. With V trimmed by 1 base and J by 3 bases, 5 bases remained unmatched. The CDR3 region has the DNA TGCAGTGCTAGAGCAGGACTAGCGGGGGGCCGCTACAATGAGCAGTTCTTC. The encoded protein is CSARAGLAGGRYNEQFF.